The 10 T cell receptor beta chains in this list originate from one sample, sequenced in a study of blood T cell repertoires in COVID-19. The table came from immunoSEQ multiplex PCR; TCRdb's copy has only in-frame clones and leaves some out. The sample shows approximately 120,000 clones, 85% to 90% of them seen only once. The sequenced sample consisted of peripheral blood. The origin of the receptors is a woman over 75 with acute or convalescent COVID-19.

V usage is TRBV29-1 and J usage is TRBJ1-2, with TRBD1 matching over 9 bases. CDR1 is SQVTM and CDR2 is ANQGSEA in the germline V gene. The ends lost 4 bases at V and 9 bases at J; junction bases unmatched: 6. The CDR3 runs to 12 residues. This chain's CDR3 is CSVAGQGLSYTF. Here the CDR3 DNA reads TGCAGCGTTGCCGGACAGGGGCTGAGCTACACCTTC.

The genes are TRBV19 and TRBJ1-2, with 9 bases aligning to TRBD1. CDR1 and CDR2 from the germline V gene are LNHDA and SQIVND (reference sequence). The CDR3 sequence is 14 residues long. The trim removed 9 bases at V and 4 bases at J, leaving 9 bases unmatched. CDR3: CASRSTGGVYGYTF. Here the CDR3 DNA reads TGTGCCAGCAGATCTACAGGGGGCGTCTATGGCTACACCTTC.

Only one count was recorded for this clone. The V gene is TRBV11-2, the J gene TRBJ1-1; the D gene is possibly TRBD1 (5 bases). V was pared by 0 bases and J by 4 bases, with 12 bases between. CDR3 length equals 15 residues. Germline values: CDR1 SGHAT, CDR2 FQNNGV. The CDR3 coding sequence is TGTGCCAGCAGCTTAGATAGTGGGGGACTCACTGAAGCTTTCTTT. Its translation is CASSLDSGGLTEAFF.

The chain links TRBV7-9 to TRBJ2-3; D is ambiguous. CDR1 and CDR2 from the germline V gene are SEHNR and FQNEAQ (reference sequence). The ends were cut back, 1 base at V and 0 bases at J, with 5 bases in the middle. CDR3 length: 14 amino acids. CDR3 in DNA: TGTGCCAGCAGCTTAGAAGCTAGCACAGATACGCAGTATTTT. Amino acids: CASSLEASTDTQYF.

The genes are TRBV9 and TRBJ1-3, with D unclear. The CDR3 runs 16 residues. V was trimmed by 3 bases and J by 0 bases, leaving 13 bases between them. Germline CDR1 and CDR2: SGDLS and YYNGEE. The chain's CDR3 is CASSASGLRSGNTIYF. CDR3 sequence (DNA): TGTGCCAGCAGCGCCTCAGGATTACGCTCTGGAAACACCATATATTTT.

This clone was counted a few times. The chain carries TRBV9 and TRBJ1-1; D is uncertain. Trimming took off 4 bases at V and 1 base at J, with 8 bases between the two ends. Germline V gives CDR1 SGDLS, CDR2 YYNGEE. The CDR3 loop spans 13 amino acids. This CDR3 is CASSSDTNTEAFF. The CDR3 DNA sequence: TGTGCCAGCAGCTCAGACACGAACACTGAAGCTTTCTTT.

The V gene is TRBV18, the J gene TRBJ2-5; a weak D match, TRBD1 (6 bases). Germline assignment: CDR1 KGHSH and CDR2 LQKENI. The CDR3 spans 14 residues. V was cut by 1 base and J by 7 bases, with 13 bases left in between. The CDR3 region has the DNA TGTGCCAGCTCACCACTGCGACAGGAAGGGACCCAGTACTTC. Protein: CASSPLRQEGTQYF.

This chain links TRBV9 with TRBJ1-4, with TRBD1 matching 10 bases. The germline V gene encodes CDR1 SGDLS and CDR2 YYNGEE. The CDR3 has 15 residues. V lost 5 bases to trimming and J lost 9 bases; unmatched junction nucleotides: 10. In DNA form, the CDR3 reads TGTGCCAGCAGTGAAGGGGGGACAGGGGCCCAAAAACTGTTTTTT. Its protein product is CASSEGGTGAQKLFF.

This clone was recorded only once. V gene TRBV2 combines with J gene TRBJ1-1; 10 bases map to TRBD1. This CDR3 region has 15 residues. Germline loops: CDR1 SNHLY, CDR2 FYNNEI. V lost 5 bases to trimming and J lost 5 bases; unmatched junction nucleotides: 8. CDR3 sequence (DNA): TGTGCCAGCAGTCCGAGGGACAGGGGAGGGACTGAAGCTTTCTTT. Its protein product is CASSPRDRGGTEAFF.

A remark on this clone: A junction boundary mismatches the germline segment, possibly from a read error. This chain joins TRBV3-1 (or the pseudogene TRBV3-2) and TRBJ2-6, with D perhaps TRBD1 (5 bases). The V gene's germline CDR1 is LGHDT and CDR2 YNNKEL (reference sequence). This CDR3 is 17 amino acids long. CDR3: CASSLQSYYSGANVLTF. DNA for the CDR3: TGTGCCAGCAGCCTCCAGTCTTATTACTCTGGGGCCAACGTCCTAACTTTC.